Shown below are 10 T cell receptor beta chains from a single sample sequenced in a study of blood T cell repertoires in COVID-19 (TCRdb year 2020). Library construction relied on the immunoSEQ multiplex PCR assay. TCRdb holds this immuneACCESS table with in-frame rearrangements only. Some clones are missing; in checked studies, unresolved V genes explain under half, and the rest has no known cause. This sample holds 300,000 to 400,000 clones; around 85% were observed only once. Jointly, the top ten make up around 2% of the sample. Sequencing used PBMCs or T cells enriched from blood (not recorded which). The receptors were gathered from a woman aged 30 to 39 who had been exposed to COVID-19.

This chain joins TRBV28 and TRBJ2-3; perhaps TRBD1 as D (5 bases). The germline V and J ends were trimmed by 7 bases and 0 bases, with 14 bases remaining between them. The CDR3 extends over 15 amino acids. Germline-derived CDR1 and CDR2 are MDHEN and SYDVKM. The CDR3 DNA follows: TGTGCCAGCATTCATCCGACAGTGAGCACAGATACGCAGTATTTT. Protein product: CASIHPTVSTDTQYF.

The chain has TRBV28 and TRBJ2-7; TRBD1 matches 10 bases. Germline CDR1 is MDHEN and CDR2 is SYDVKM. This CDR3 region has 14 residues. V lost 5 bases and J lost 3; bases outside the gene matches: 4. The CDR3 nucleotides read TGTGCCAGCAGTCCCGGGGACAGGGGCTACGAGCAGTACTTC. Protein: CASSPGDRGYEQYF.

V gene TRBV28 combines with J gene TRBJ1-2, with D hard to call. CDR1 and CDR2 from the germline V gene are MDHEN and SYDVKM. This CDR3 has 15 residues. With 8 bases removed from V and 8 bases from J, the gap between germline ends came to 24 bases. The CDR3 is CASLPEAGSWAGYTF. The CDR3, as DNA: TGTGCCAGCCTCCCTGAGGCGGGATCCTGGGCAGGCTACACCTTC.

The chain joins TRBV15 to TRBJ2-1; D is possibly TRBD2 (5 bases). This CDR3 has 14 residues. Per the germline V gene, CDR1 is LNHNV and CDR2 is YYDKDF (reference sequence). V was shortened by 5 bases and J by 6 bases, with 14 bases between the two germline ends. CDR3 DNA: TGTGCCACCAGCGGGTCGACTGGACTCAATGAGCAGTTCTTC. Translated, it gives CATSGSTGLNEQFF.

The chain carries TRBV20-1 and TRBJ2-7, with 8 bases aligning to TRBD2. The CDR3 covers 11 residues. In germline, CDR1 is DFQATT, CDR2 SNEGSKA (reference sequence). The V segment lost 2 bases and the J segment 9 bases; nucleotides outside the gene matches: 3. The CDR3 DNA is TGCAGTGCTAGAATTGCGGGAGGGCAGTACTTC. This translates into CSARIAGGQYF.

The chain combines TRBV6-1 with TRBJ2-3; 8 bases fit TRBD2. The length of the CDR3 is 15 residues. The V segment lost 2 bases and the J segment 5 bases; nucleotides outside the gene matches: 6. Germline CDR1 MNHNS, CDR2 SASEGT. The DNA for the CDR3 is TGTGCCAGCAGTGAAAATACGGCGGGGGGAGATACGCAGTATTTT. It specifies CASSENTAGGDTQYF.

This rearrangement joins TRBV20-1 to TRBJ1-2; D might be TRBD1 (6 bases). Germline CDR1 DFQATT, CDR2 SNEGSKA (reference sequence). This CDR3 contains 11 residues. Trimming stripped 6 bases from V and 8 bases from J, with 13 bases between. The CDR3 sequence: CSARQVFGYTF. In DNA, the CDR3 is TGCAGTGCGAGACAGGTCTTCGGCTACACCTTC.

This clone showed up just once. V is TRBV28 and J is TRBJ1-5; 10 bases fit TRBD1. CDR1 is MDHEN and CDR2 is SYDVKM in the germline V gene. The CDR3 length is 19 residues. V was pared by 6 bases and J by 5 bases, with 19 bases of the junction left unmatched. The CDR3 loop reads CASSPRQGALRFNYQPQHF. CDR3 nucleotides: TGTGCCAGCAGCCCTAGACAGGGGGCTCTTCGTTTTAACTATCAGCCCCAGCATTTT.

With regard to this clone: The sample carries other DNA sequences with the same CDR3. DNA of the CDR3: TGTGCCAGCAGTTTACGAGGGGGAGCTTTCTTT. Its translation is CASSLRGGAFF. The chain carries TRBV28 and TRBJ1-1, with D perhaps TRBD1 (6 bases). The CDR3 consists of 11 residues. The germline V gene encodes CDR1 MDHEN and CDR2 SYDVKM. V lost 2 bases to trimming and J lost 10 bases, with 8 bases between them.

This clone occurred once. The chain joins TRBV5-1 to TRBJ1-2; D may be TRBD1 (5 bases). Germline V lookup: CDR1 SGHRS, CDR2 YFSETQ. The CDR3 has 15 residues. The ends were cut back, 0 bases at V and 8 bases at J, with 17 bases in the middle. CDR3 region: CASSLESLVGEGYTF. The CDR3 DNA reads as TGCGCCAGCAGCTTGGAATCCCTTGTAGGGGAAGGCTACACCTTC.